The subject of this entry is one T cell receptor beta chain. No antigen is known for it. Through a sample-barcoded 5' primer and a J-beta primer mix, a second PCR was run for 7 to 11 cycles. Each TCR beta cDNA got a 12-nucleotide random molecular identifier. TCRdb ran MiXCR on the 5' RACE reads and lists one entry per CDR3 protein. This sample has 850,000 or so distinct CDR3 sequences, with about 30% found just once. This entry belongs to a study of blood T cells in healthy people across ages. The study, taken as a whole, reports: Diversity of TCR beta per million T cells declined in a roughly linear way with age. Since the PBMCs were unsorted, naive and antigen-experienced cells could not be conclusively compared.

Looked up from germline, CDR1 is SGHVS and CDR2 is FQNEAQ. There are 15 residues in the CDR3. The junction had 9 bases not matched to a gene; V was cut back by 4 bases and J by 4 bases. This clonotype originated in a woman at least 80 years old in good health. What was sequenced was blood. The chain joins TRBV7-8 to TRBJ1-1; 7 bases line up with TRBD1. The CDR3, as DNA: TGTGCCAGCAGCTCCCCTCGACAGGGTGCCACTGAAGCTTTCTTT. Amino acids: CASSSPRQGATEAFF.